This T cell receptor (beta chain) was recovered during a study of human T cells and chemical hapten exposure (TCRdb year 2021). For context, the study as a whole: For sensitization, 2% DPC in acetone was applied to a roughly 2 cm by roughly 2 cm area of upper inner arm skin. Patients additionally received weekly therapeutic DPC doses to the scalp throughout the approximately 25-week study period. Patch testing was performed on the upper back with Finn chambers containing 0.01% DPC, and the patch tests were scored after 6 days according to International Contact Dermatitis Research Group standards. Most of the patients in the cohort were female, and the cohort covered alopecia areata with under or over 50% scalp involvement, alopecia totalis and alopecia universalis. The libraries were sequenced as a pool, and the TCR yield per sample differed mostly because of small variations in library volumes within the pool. In alopecia patients, the study followed how the peripheral blood TCR repertoire changed in vivo over primary and secondary sensitization to diphenylcyclopropenone (DPC), a hapten. Blood was sampled from patients pre-sensitization (week 0) and at 2, 6 and about 24 weeks after DPC sensitization. Blood for TCR sequencing was provided by twenty-nine alopecia patients at one to four time points (pre-sensitization, 2, 6 and 24 weeks).

The table lists this clonotype with many counts. Its antigen remains undetermined. Per-base qualities were not stored, and no clone one base away is much larger. The CDR3 spans 13 residues, from the cysteine through the phenylalanine. Of the read, only the CDR3 DNA is kept; its 39 bases are in frame from base 1. V is shortened by 2 bases, J by 9 bases, and the region joining them spans 13 bases. As encoded in the germline V gene (reference sequence), CDR1 is MNHNY while CDR2 is SVGAGI. In light of the paper, this sample's time point label describes: pre-sensitization, week 0. The treatment or condition label, as the study defines it: therapeutic diphenylcyclopropenone sensitization with weekly scalp DPC. At each patch-test visit, blood was drawn before the patch test was applied. Patients were eligible if aged 18 to 70, diagnosed with alopecia and judged suitable for DPC therapy, and pregnant patients were excluded. Total RNA was extracted from unfractionated whole blood that had been collected in Tempus Blood RNA tubes.

General study outcomes and caveats: Repeated subsampling changed both the strength of the expansion versus patch-test correlation and the threshold at which the correlation became significant. Compared with pre-sensitization or healthy control sets, expanded TCRs formed significantly more large CDR3 similarity clusters, which is consistent with antigen-driven responses. Patch test score was positively correlated with the number of PT1 expanded TCRs, with significance at thresholds 8, 16 and 32 but not at 4. No change with DPC sensitization was found in the number of TCRs above 1 in 1000 frequency, and no evidence of global repertoire structure alterations was found. Because every patient had alopecia, a presumed autoimmune disease, the patients' immune response might differ from that of healthy individuals.

Libraries were prepared through RACE. These reads were obtained on a NextSeq 500. During library preparation, unique molecular identifiers were attached to individual cDNA molecules so that TCRs could be counted in a quantitative, reproducible way. Each blood RNA sample was used to sequence both TCR alpha and TCR beta chains. Per the source publication's procedure: The median number of TCRs per sample was around 96,000, ranging from about 20,000 to 700,000. The Decombinator software suite was used to annotate V, J and CDR3 in the TCR reads. To make PS versus PT1 abundance plots, every sample was subsampled to the same number of TCRs (28,000). Expanded TCRs were defined as absent before sensitization and observed at least eight times at the 2-week time point. In-frame beta chains were kept once TCRdb had trimmed the public reads at Q25 with fastp and called clones with MiXCR. Every distinct CDR3 protein forms one entry, paired with its most common genes and DNA. TCRdb assigned the V and J calls; the authors' analysis was not used. In this sample the table shows approximately 370,000 distinct CDR3 sequences, 5.5% of which occur a single time. Together, the top ten hold less than 9% of the sample.

This sequence originates from a woman between 18 and 29 years old with alopecia areata. Some clones in this sample may be carry-over from other donors' samples. Source: whole blood, taken in connection with sensitization to the hapten diphenylcyclopropenone (DPC). The V gene is TRBV6-6 and the J gene is TRBJ1-2; a tentative D call is TRBD1 (6 bases match). The DNA sequence is TGTGCCAGCAGTTACCTTTCGGACAGTAGCTACACCTTC. Translation gives CASSYLSDSSYTF.